These 16 T cell receptor beta chains originate from one sample sequenced in a study of CD4 T cells in relation to SARS-CoV-2 and coronaviruses. Repertoires were generated with immunoSEQ multiplex PCR, while TCRdb's copy carries only in-frame clones and drops some. This sample has roughly 68,000 clones; 85% to 95% occur once, and the top ten carry around 0.25%. Unexposed donor CD4+ T cells date from 2011-2018, before the COVID-19 pandemic. Sequencing was carried out using naive CD4+ T cells from PBMCs. The subset: naive CD4+ T cells isolated by negative enrichment. These receptors were taken from a human donor in good health.

The CDR3 bases are TGTGCCAGCAGTGTTTCGCCGGACACCATATATTTT. Translating gives CASSVSPDTIYF. The chain employs TRBV2 and TRBJ1-3, with unresolved D. V was trimmed by 4 bases and J by 8 bases, leaving 9 bases between them. The CDR3 runs 12 residues. Germline CDR1 is SNHLY and CDR2 is FYNNEI. Supplemented by reference TRBV2 and TRBJ1-3, the full variable domain reads EPEVTQTPSHQVTQMGQEVILRCVPISNHLYFYWYRQILGQKVEFLVSFYNNEISEKSEIFDDQFSVERPDGSNFTLKIRSTKLEDSAMYFCASSVSPDTIYFGEGSWLTVV.

The chain combines TRBV20-1 with TRBJ1-1; 9 nucleotides match TRBD1. The germline V gene encodes CDR1 DFQATT and CDR2 SNEGSKA (reference sequence). V lost 3 bases to trimming and J lost 6 bases; unmatched junction nucleotides: 8. This CDR3 region has 14 residues. CDR3 coding DNA: TGCAGTGCTAGTACGGGACAGGGATCTTCTGAAGCTTTCTTT. Translated: CSASTGQGSSEAFF.

DNA of the CDR3: TGTGCCAGCTCACCGGGTACTCGGCGGCTCAATGAAAAACTGTTTTTT. This encodes CASSPGTRRLNEKLFF. The J gene is TRBJ1-4, the V gene TRBV18; D call uncertain. Germline CDR1 reads KGHSH; CDR2 reads LQKENI. The CDR3 has 16 amino acids. Trimming shortened V by 3 bases and J by 5 bases, and 16 bases separated the two germline ends.

The chain is built from TRBV5-1 and TRBJ1-1, with D possibly matching TRBD1 (6 bases). V gave up 1 base and J gave up 1 base, with 20 bases separating them. The CDR3 sequence is 18 residues long. CDR1 and CDR2 from the germline V gene are SGHRS and YFSETQ. In DNA, the CDR3 is TGCGCCAGCAGCTTGAGTAGGGGGGTGGGACGGGCGAACACTGAAGCTTTCTTT. Its translation: CASSLSRGVGRANTEAFF.

V is TRBV4-3 and J is TRBJ2-1; TRBD1 matches 12 bases. Trimming took 2 bases from V and 9 from J; bases not matched to a gene: 8. The germline V gene encodes CDR1 LGHNA and CDR2 YSLEER. The CDR3 runs 16 residues. CDR3 in DNA: TGCGCCAGCAGCCAACTGCCGGGACAGGGGGCAAGTGAGCAGTTCTTC. This sequence encodes CASSQLPGQGASEQFF.

V is TRBV11-3 and J is TRBJ2-7; D gene unclear. Germline V CDR1 and CDR2: SGHNT, YENEEA. V lost 3 bases, J lost 0 bases, and 6 bases lay in between. This CDR3 comprises 13 residues. CDR3 protein: CASSLGYSYEQYF. As DNA, the CDR3 is TGTGCCAGCAGCTTGGGCTACTCCTACGAGCAGTACTTC.

A single count supports this clone. The genes are TRBV7-6 and TRBJ2-3; 10 positions agree with TRBD1. J gave up 1 base and V 3 bases, and 7 bases lay outside the gene matches. The CDR3 spans 17 residues. Per the germline V gene, CDR1 is SGHVS and CDR2 is FNYEAQ. The CDR3 sequence: CASSLAPGTGGTDTQYF. The CDR3 DNA sequence: TGTGCCAGCAGCTTGGCCCCCGGGACAGGGGGCACAGATACGCAGTATTTT. Complete variable domain (other parts from reference TRBV7-6 and TRBJ2-3): GAGVSQSPRYKVTKRGQDVALRCDPISGHVSLYWYRQALGQGPEFLTYFNYEAQQDKSGLPNDRFSAERPEGSISTLTIQRTEQRDSAMYRCASSLAPGTGGTDTQYFGPGTRLTVL.

Only one count was recorded for this clone. The chain is built from TRBV18 and TRBJ1-5; 7 bases map to TRBD1. The CDR3 sequence is 13 residues long. With V trimmed by 3 bases and J by 9 bases, 5 bases remained unmatched. Per germline, CDR1 KGHSH and CDR2 LQKENI. As DNA, the CDR3 is TGTGCCAGCTCACCGACAGGGAGTGGGCCCCAGCATTTT. It is translated as CASSPTGSGPQHF.

The genes are TRBV5-6 and TRBJ2-1; 11 nucleotides line up with TRBD2. In germline, CDR1 is SGHDT, CDR2 YYEEEE. V was clipped by 5 bases and J by 2 bases; unmatched bases: 3. CDR3 size: 15 residues. CDR3 sequence (DNA): TGTGCCAGCAGTCTTAGCGGGGGGGCCTACAATGAGCAGTTCTTC. This encodes CASSLSGGAYNEQFF. The variable domain in full, with the rest retrieved from reference TRBV5-6 and TRBJ2-1, is DAGVTQSPTHLIKTRGQQVTLRCSPKSGHDTVSWYQQALGQGPQFIFQYYEEEERQRGNFPDRFSGHQFPNYSSELNVNALLLGDSALYLCASSLSGGAYNEQFFGPGTRLTVL.

The chain recombines TRBV11-1 with TRBJ1-1; 7 bases are shared with TRBD1. Unmatched junction bases numbered 1, after V lost 5 bases and J lost 1 base. The length of the CDR3 is 13 residues. Germline assignment: CDR1 SGHAT and CDR2 FQDESV (reference sequence). The CDR3 region is CASSRTGNTEAFF. DNA for the CDR3: TGTGCCAGCAGCCGGACAGGGAACACTGAAGCTTTCTTT.

The sample holds a few counts of this clone. This sequence joins TRBV5-4 and TRBJ2-7, with D tentatively TRBD1 (6 bases). The CDR3 runs 15 residues. Trimming removed 4 bases from V and 4 bases from J, with 18 bases in between. Germline values: CDR1 SGHNT, CDR2 YYREEE (reference sequence). The CDR3 protein is CASSAMQGTLYEQYF. CDR3 nucleotide sequence: TGTGCCAGCAGCGCGATGCAGGGGACCCTATACGAGCAGTACTTC.

The chain combines TRBV5-1 with TRBJ2-2; D is possibly TRBD1 or TRBD2 (6 bases each). The CDR3 extends over 15 amino acids. The V and J ends lost 4 bases and 4 bases respectively, with 14 bases between them. The germline CDR1 and CDR2 sequences are SGHRS and YFSETQ. The CDR3 is CASSPGAGSTGELFF. CDR3 nucleotide sequence: TGCGCCAGCAGCCCGGGGGCAGGCTCCACCGGGGAGCTGTTTTTT.

The chain is built from TRBV18 and TRBJ2-2; TRBD2 matches at 10 bases. Germline V gene sequence: CDR1 KGHSH, CDR2 LQKENI. The CDR3 is made up of 16 amino acids. After removal of 3 bases from V and 3 bases from J, the junction contained 4 bases not matched to a gene. In DNA form, the CDR3 reads TGTGCCAGCTCACCTCAGCGGGGGGGCGACACCGGGGAGCTGTTTTTT. Amino acid sequence: CASSPQRGGDTGELFF.

The rearrangement links TRBV6-2 or TRBV6-3 to TRBJ2-7, with a weak D call TRBD2 (5 bases). Germline loops: CDR1 MNHEY, CDR2 SVGEGT. The V end lost 4 bases, the J end lost 1 base, and 8 bases lay between the germline ends. CDR3 length: 13 residues. For the CDR3, the DNA is TGTGCCAGCAGTTCGCTAGCATCCTACGAGCAGTACTTC. Its protein product is CASSSLASYEQYF.

The chain uses TRBV24-1 and TRBJ1-4; TRBD1 matches at 7 bases. The CDR3 contains 16 residues. Germline CDR1 is KGHDR and CDR2 is SFDVKD. The junction had 9 bases not matched to a gene; V was cut back by 4 bases and J by 5 bases. The CDR3 reads CATSDPRTGFNEKLFF. CDR3 nucleotide sequence: TGTGCCACCAGTGACCCCAGGACAGGCTTCAATGAAAAACTGTTTTTT.

This sequence joins TRBV2 and TRBJ1-5; no clear D gene. The CDR3 spans 15 residues. Germline V gene data show CDR1 as SNHLY and CDR2 as FYNNEI. V was pared by 4 bases and J by 3 bases, with 13 bases between. This CDR3 reads CASSVGSPLNQPQHF. CDR3 nucleotide sequence: TGTGCCAGCAGTGTAGGTTCACCCCTCAATCAGCCCCAGCATTTT.